The entry below describes one T cell receptor (beta chain). This sample is drawn from a study of T cell changes during pregnancy in multiple sclerosis. This CDR3 has 15 amino acids. Germline CDR1 reads SGHNT; CDR2 reads YYREEE (reference sequence). With 4 bases clipped from V and 6 bases from J, the junction kept 2 bases outside the gene matches. Data came from immunoSEQ multiplex PCR; TCRdb stores just in-frame clones and leaves some out. The sample includes about 130,000 clones, about 96% seen only once; the top ten take 0.4% to 0.5%. The sample in question was peripheral blood, obtained after pregnancy. This chain links TRBV5-4 with TRBJ2-1; 15 bases are a match to TRBD2. The sequence came from a female donor with multiple sclerosis, enrolled in a pregnancy study. The CDR3 DNA sequence: TGTGCCAGCAGCCGGACTAGCGGGAGGGGCAATGAGCAGTTCTTC. Translation: CASSRTSGRGNEQFF.